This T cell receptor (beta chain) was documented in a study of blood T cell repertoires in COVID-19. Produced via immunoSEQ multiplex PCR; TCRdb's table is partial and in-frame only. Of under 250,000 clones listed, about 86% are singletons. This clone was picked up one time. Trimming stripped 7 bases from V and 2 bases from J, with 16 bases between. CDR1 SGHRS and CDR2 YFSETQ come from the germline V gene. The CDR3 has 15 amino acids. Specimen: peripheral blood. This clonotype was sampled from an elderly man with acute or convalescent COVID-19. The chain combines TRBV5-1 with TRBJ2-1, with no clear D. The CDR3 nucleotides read TGCGCCAGCCGTTCCGGGTCCCCCACCTACAATGAGCAGTTCTTC. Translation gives CASRSGSPTYNEQFF.